This T cell receptor (beta chain) was captured by sequencing in a study of cytomegalovirus exposure and HLA in healthy donors. The sample holds one count of this clone. Germline V gene data show CDR1 as SGHDN and CDR2 as FVKESK. This CDR3 is built from 15 residues. V was pared by 3 bases and J by 2 bases, with 12 bases between. Primers included in the PCR were 60 Vbeta and 13 Jbeta primers. The protocol was immunoSEQ multiplex PCR, while the TCRdb copy is restricted to in-frame clones and leaves out a portion. The table lists approximately 100,000 clones, around 76% of them singletons. This chain uses TRBV14 with TRBJ2-3, with no clear D. This sequence originates from a middle-aged woman in good health and CMV-seropositive. Input material: PBMCs. In DNA form, the CDR3 reads TGTGCCAGCAGCCACTCGGCACAGAACACAGATACGCAGTATTTT. This encodes CASSHSAQNTDTQYF. The full variable domain, completed using reference TRBV14 and TRBJ2-3, is EAGVTQFPSHSVIEKGQTVTLRCDPISGHDNLYWYRRVMGKEIKFLLHFVKESKQDESGMPNNRFLAERTGGTYSTLKVQPAELEDSGVYFCASSHSAQNTDTQYFGPGTRLTVL.